The 5 T cell receptor beta chains in this list originate from one sample, sequenced in a study of blood T cell repertoires in COVID-19. Libraries were prepared by immunoSEQ multiplex PCR; TCRdb keeps only in-frame clonotypes and omits some of them. This sample has 130,000 to 150,000 clones, with 65% to 90% found just once. The sequencing sample was made of peripheral blood. These receptors originate from a human donor in a cohort sampled during active COVID-19.

V is TRBV28 and J is TRBJ2-1, with 11 nucleotides matching TRBD2. Germline V gene sequence: CDR1 MDHEN, CDR2 SYDVKM. The V and J ends lost 3 bases and 5 bases, in that order; junction bases with no gene match: 6. The length of the CDR3 is 16 residues. In DNA, the CDR3 is TGTGCCAGCAGTTTTAGCGGGAGGGCCAGAGACAATGAGCAGTTCTTC. Encoded protein: CASSFSGRARDNEQFF.

A few counts support this clone. The chain joins TRBV28 to TRBJ1-6; D possibly corresponds to TRBD1 (5 bases). Germline V gives CDR1 MDHEN, CDR2 SYDVKM. This CDR3 has 14 residues. V was shortened by 3 bases and J by 9 bases, with 12 bases between the two germline ends. As DNA, the CDR3 is TGTGCCAGCAGTTTCCGGGGGACGACTTCACCCCTCCACTTT. Translating gives CASSFRGTTSPLHF.

V gene TRBV9 combines with J gene TRBJ1-3, with 8 nucleotides matching TRBD1. This CDR3 has 17 amino acids. V was pared by 0 bases and J by 2 bases, with 7 bases of the junction left unmatched. The V gene's germline CDR1 is SGDLS and CDR2 YYNGEE. CDR3 amino acids: CASSVGGTGGAGNTIYF. CDR3 nucleotides: TGTGCCAGCAGCGTAGGAGGGACAGGTGGGGCTGGAAACACCATATATTTT. The complete variable domain, with remaining parts taken from reference TRBV9 and TRBJ1-3, reads DSGVTQTPKHLITATGQRVTLRCSPRSGDLSVYWYQQSLDQGLQFLIQYYNGEERAKGNILERFSAQQFPDLHSELNLSSLELGDSALYFCASSVGGTGGAGNTIYFGEGSWLTVV.

This chain joins TRBV13 and TRBJ2-1; unclear D gene. This CDR3 has 12 amino acids. Trimming shortened V by 4 bases and J by 7 bases, and 8 bases separated the two germline ends. Germline CDR1 reads PRHDT; CDR2 reads FYEKMQ (reference sequence). For the CDR3, the DNA is TGTGCCAGCAGCTCCCGCGCTAATGAGCAGTTCTTC. Protein: CASSSRANEQFF. Full variable domain (rest looked up from reference TRBV13 and TRBJ2-1): AAGVIQSPRHLIKEKRETATLKCYPIPRHDTVYWYQQGPGQDPQFLISFYEKMQSDKGSIPDRFSAQQFSDYHSELNMSSLELGDSALYFCASSSRANEQFFGPGTRLTVL.

This sequence joins TRBV19 and TRBJ2-1, with a possible D match to TRBD2 (6 bases). Per the germline V gene, CDR1 is LNHDA and CDR2 is SQIVND (reference sequence). The CDR3 runs to 16 residues. V gave up 4 bases and J gave up 6 bases, with 19 bases separating them. CDR3 loop: CASSKRLGAFGNEQFF. In nucleotides, the CDR3 is TGTGCCAGTAGTAAGAGACTAGGGGCTTTCGGCAATGAGCAGTTCTTC.